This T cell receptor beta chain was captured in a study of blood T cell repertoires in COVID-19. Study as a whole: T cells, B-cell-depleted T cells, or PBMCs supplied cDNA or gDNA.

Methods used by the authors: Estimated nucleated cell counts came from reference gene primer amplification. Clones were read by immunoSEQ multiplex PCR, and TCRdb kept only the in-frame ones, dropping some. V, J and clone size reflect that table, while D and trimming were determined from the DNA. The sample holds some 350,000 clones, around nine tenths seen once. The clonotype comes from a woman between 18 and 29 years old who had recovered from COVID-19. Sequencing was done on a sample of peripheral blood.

This CDR3 is CASSLTGGYTEAFF. CDR3 bases: TGTGCCAGCAGTTTGACAGGGGGTTACACTGAAGCTTTCTTT. The chain links TRBV27 to TRBJ1-1; 9 bases fit TRBD1. Per germline, CDR1 MNHEY and CDR2 SMNVEV (reference sequence). This CDR3 is 14 amino acids long. After removal of 3 bases from V and 3 bases from J, the junction contained 2 bases not matched to a gene.